The clone carrying this TCR beta chain was seen at least ten times. Unique molecular identifiers tagged the TCRbeta library. Via MiXCR, TCRdb re-called the PCR reads, giving one row per CDR3 protein. The data contain around 530,000 distinct CDR3 sequences, approximately 29% of them singletons. The data were taken from a study of T-cell reconstitution after alpha-beta-depleted transplantation in children. Germline V gene lookup returns CDR1 LGHNA and CDR2 YSLEER. The length of the CDR3 is 16 residues. The V and J ends lost 1 base and 3 bases respectively, with 15 bases between them. The sequence was collected from a human donor who donated a stem cell graft to a child with aplastic anemia. The V gene is TRBV4-3, the J gene TRBJ1-1; perhaps TRBD1 as D (5 bases). The sample in question was PBMCs from the stem cell graft donor, obtained from the stem cell graft. The CDR3 sequence is CASSQGTQLPDTEAFF. CDR3 coding DNA: TGCGCCAGCAGCCAAGGGACACAACTGCCCGACACTGAAGCTTTCTTT.